These 27 T cell receptor beta chains were sequenced from one sample in a study of PD-1 blockade in classical Hodgkin lymphoma. All patients relapsed after autologous stem cell transplantation, and brentuximab vedotin exposure varied. Sequencing was performed with immunoSEQ multiplex PCR; in TCRdb, only in-frame clones are kept and a portion is missing. The table has 14,000 to 15,000 clones, 65% to 85% seen once. This material consisted of peripheral blood mononuclear cells (PBMCs), taken before the second cycle of nivolumab. The source of these receptors is a human donor with classical Hodgkin lymphoma.

The V call is TRBV5-6, the J call TRBJ1-2; D unclear. The germline gives CDR1 SGHDT, CDR2 YYEEEE. V was shortened by 4 bases and J by 5 bases, with 18 bases between the two germline ends. The CDR3 sequence is 15 residues long. The DNA of the CDR3 is TGTGCCAGCAGCCCTTTTAACCCTTCCCTTTATGGCTACACCTTC. Translated, it gives CASSPFNPSLYGYTF. Combining the CDR3 with reference TRBV5-6 and TRBJ1-2 gives the whole variable domain DAGVTQSPTHLIKTRGQQVTLRCSPKSGHDTVSWYQQALGQGPQFIFQYYEEEERQRGNFPDRFSGHQFPNYSSELNVNALLLGDSALYLCASSPFNPSLYGYTFGSGTRLTVV.

V usage is TRBV6-6 and J usage is TRBJ2-7, with no clear D. This CDR3 comprises 15 residues. Deletions cut 0 bases from V and 0 bases from J, with 9 bases between. Germline V gene lookup returns CDR1 MNHNY and CDR2 SVGAGI (reference sequence). The CDR3 sequence is CASSYSTVVSYEQYF. The DNA for the CDR3 is TGTGCCAGCAGTTACTCGACGGTCGTCTCCTACGAGCAGTACTTC.

This chain links TRBV29-1 with TRBJ1-5, with D maybe TRBD1 (5 bases). V was shortened by 3 bases and J by 7 bases, with 16 bases between the two germline ends. This CDR3 contains 14 residues. Germline CDR1 is SQVTM and CDR2 is ANQGSEA. The CDR3 nucleotides are TGCAGCGTTGAGTACCGGGACTTCAGGCAGCCCCAGCATTTT. Its protein is CSVEYRDFRQPQHF.

J is TRBJ1-2 and V is TRBV19; no clear D gene. Germline V lookup: CDR1 LNHDA, CDR2 SQIVND (reference sequence). The CDR3 totals 10 residues. The V end was cut by 7 bases, the J end by 8 bases, with 8 bases between. CDR3 amino acids: CASKGGGYTF. The DNA of the CDR3 is TGTGCCAGTAAAGGCGGCGGCTACACCTTC.

The chain has TRBV7-9 and TRBJ1-2; D ambiguous. V was pared by 1 base and J by 3 bases, with 6 bases between. The CDR3 covers 13 residues. The germline gives CDR1 SEHNR, CDR2 FQNEAQ (reference sequence). The CDR3 DNA sequence: TGTGCCAGCAGCTTAGGGGAGCACTATGGCTACACCTTC. The encoded protein is CASSLGEHYGYTF. Combining the CDR3 with reference TRBV7-9 and TRBJ1-2 gives the whole variable domain DTGVSQNPRHKITKRGQNVTFRCDPISEHNRLYWYRQTLGQGPEFLTYFQNEAQLEKSRLLSDRFSAERPKGSFSTLEIQRTEQGDSAMYLCASSLGEHYGYTFGSGTRLTVV.

This clone was seen just once. The chain is built from TRBV14 and TRBJ2-5; D gene uncertain. Between the trimmed V and J ends, which lost 1 base and 2 bases, there was a span of 5 bases. CDR1 SGHDN and CDR2 FVKESK come from the germline V gene. This CDR3 has 13 amino acids. CDR3 in DNA: TGTGCCAGCAGCCAAGTGACTCAAGAGACCCAGTACTTC. Translated: CASSQVTQETQYF.

The J gene is TRBJ1-4, the V gene TRBV10-3, with D hard to call. CDR1 and CDR2 from the germline V gene are ENHRY and SYGVKD. This CDR3 has 14 amino acids. V lost 3 bases to trimming and J lost 5 bases, with 10 bases between them. This CDR3 reads CAISDYKRNEKLFF. The CDR3 coding sequence is TGTGCCATCAGTGACTACAAACGGAATGAAAAACTGTTTTTT.

The genes are TRBV5-4 and TRBJ2-1, with a possible D match to TRBD1 (7 bases). Germline V gene sequence: CDR1 SGHNT, CDR2 YYREEE (reference sequence). This CDR3 spans 14 amino acids. V was shortened by 5 bases and J by 5 bases, with 14 bases between the two germline ends. The CDR3 protein is CASRRGTDNNEQFF. CDR3 in DNA: TGTGCCAGCAGGCGCGGGACAGATAACAATGAGCAGTTCTTC. Complete variable domain (other parts from reference TRBV5-4 and TRBJ2-1): ETGVTQSPTHLIKTRGQQVTLRCSSQSGHNTVSWYQQALGQGPQFIFQYYREEENGRGNFPPRFSGLQFPNYSSELNVNALELDDSALYLCASRRGTDNNEQFFGPGTRLTVL.

This rearrangement joins TRBV27 to TRBJ1-2; 10 bases agree with TRBD1. V was clipped by 3 bases and J by 5 bases; unmatched bases: 6. The CDR3 runs to 15 residues. CDR1 is MNHEY and CDR2 is SMNVEV in the germline V gene (reference sequence). DNA of the CDR3: TGTGCCAGCAGTTTGACAGGGGGCGGGGGTTATGGCTACACCTTC. It yields the protein CASSLTGGGGYGYTF.

The chain links TRBV12-5 to TRBJ1-1; D remains unclear. Trimming took 6 bases from V and 11 from J, leaving 22 bases between them. The CDR3 runs to 14 residues. In germline, CDR1 is LGHNT, CDR2 FRNRAP. CDR3 amino acids: CASGAPNFAGSAFF. The DNA for the CDR3 is TGTGCTAGTGGGGCCCCAAATTTTGCGGGTTCGGCTTTCTTT.

The chain joins TRBV2 to TRBJ2-7; 8 bases fit TRBD1. Germline V gene lookup returns CDR1 SNHLY and CDR2 FYNNEI. V shed 3 bases and J 2 bases; nucleotides not matched to a gene: 6. This CDR3 spans 15 amino acids. CDR3 region: CASSEADRAAYEQYF. The DNA of the CDR3 is TGTGCCAGCAGTGAGGCGGACAGGGCGGCCTACGAGCAGTACTTC.

The CDR3 sequence: CASSQDTRALYTF. DNA for the CDR3: TGCGCCAGCAGCCAAGATACCCGAGCCCTATACACCTTC. This chain connects TRBV4-1 to TRBJ1-2; D is ambiguous. Germline CDR1 is MGHRA and CDR2 is YSYEKL. The length of the CDR3 is 13 residues. Deletions cut 0 bases from V and 11 bases from J, with 13 bases between.

This chain links TRBV7-2 with TRBJ2-3; either TRBD1 or TRBD2 may supply D (5 bases each). Germline V gene sequence: CDR1 SGHTA, CDR2 FQGNSA. The CDR3 extends over 14 amino acids. V gave up 4 bases and J gave up 5 bases, with 13 bases separating them. In nucleotides, the CDR3 is TGTGCCAGCAGCTCTACGGGACGGGTAGATACGCAGTATTTT. Translating it yields CASSSTGRVDTQYF.

As to this clone: The germline gene is not matched at one end of the junction; a read error may be the cause. V usage is TRBV7-7 and J usage is TRBJ2-3; D possibly corresponds to TRBD2 (7 bases). The germline gives CDR1 SSHAT, CDR2 FNYEAQ (reference sequence). The CDR3 extends over 18 amino acids. CDR3 nucleotide sequence: TGTGCTAGCAGCTTATTATCCGCGGGGGCCGGGGGGACAGATACGCAGTATTTT. Residues: CASSLLSAGAGGTDTQYF.

This clone is a singleton in its sample. The J gene is TRBJ1-2, the V gene TRBV9; no firm D call. CDR1 and CDR2 from the germline V gene are SGDLS and YYNGEE. Between the trimmed V and J ends, which lost 0 bases and 6 bases, there was a span of 6 bases. This CDR3 spans 12 amino acids. The CDR3 nucleotides are TGTGCCAGCAGCGTAGGACGCAATGGCTACACCTTC. Translating it yields CASSVGRNGYTF. Supplemented by reference TRBV9 and TRBJ1-2, the full variable domain reads DSGVTQTPKHLITATGQRVTLRCSPRSGDLSVYWYQQSLDQGLQFLIQYYNGEERAKGNILERFSAQQFPDLHSELNLSSLELGDSALYFCASSVGRNGYTFGSGTRLTVV.

The chain has TRBV18 and TRBJ1-1; D possibly corresponds to TRBD1 (5 bases). V lost 4 bases and J lost 1, with 16 bases in between. The CDR3 is made up of 16 amino acids. Per the germline V gene, CDR1 is KGHSH and CDR2 is LQKENI. The CDR3: CASSRGQGSSNTEAFF. DNA of the CDR3: TGTGCCAGCTCACGAGGGCAGGGCTCATCGAACACTGAAGCTTTCTTT.

The rearrangement links TRBV12-5 to TRBJ2-2; TRBD1 agrees at 7 bases. From germline, CDR1 is LGHNT and CDR2 FRNRAP. The CDR3 runs to 15 residues. V shed 4 bases, J shed 4 bases, and the junction held 6 bases outside the gene matches. As DNA, the CDR3 is TGTGCTAGTGGTTGGCAACAGGGGACCACCGGGGAGCTGTTTTTT. Encoded protein: CASGWQQGTTGELFF.

The rearrangement links TRBV11-1 to TRBJ1-2; D gene unclear. The germline V and J ends were trimmed by 6 bases and 6 bases, with 17 bases remaining between them. Germline V gene lookup returns CDR1 SGHAT and CDR2 FQDESV (reference sequence). The CDR3 loop spans 14 amino acids. The CDR3 loop is CASRPLDKVDGYTF. The CDR3 nucleotides are TGTGCCAGCAGGCCCCTCGACAAGGTAGATGGCTACACCTTC. Using reference TRBV11-1 and TRBJ1-2 for the parts outside the CDR3, the full variable domain is EAEVAQSPRYKITEKSQAVAFWCDPISGHATLYWYRQILGQGPELLVQFQDESVVDDSQLPKDRFSAERLKGVDSTLKIQPAELGDSAMYLCASRPLDKVDGYTFGSGTRLTVV.

This clone was seen more than once but under ten times. The V call is TRBV7-3, the J call TRBJ2-3; TRBD2 might be the D (6 bases). The CDR3 has 15 residues. The germline gives CDR1 SGHTA, CDR2 FQGTGA. V was pared by 5 bases and J by 0 bases, with 12 bases between. As DNA, the CDR3 is TGTGCCAGCAGCCCCGGGGCGGGGAGCACAGATACGCAGTATTTT. Its protein product is CASSPGAGSTDTQYF.

The chain has TRBV14 and TRBJ2-7, with a possible D match to TRBD2 (7 bases). In germline, CDR1 is SGHDN, CDR2 FVKESK. V shed 4 bases and J shed 4 bases, with 11 bases lying between them. CDR3 length: 13 amino acids. CDR3 protein: CASSPRGGYEQYF. The CDR3 nucleotides read TGTGCCAGCAGCCCGAGGGGGGGTTACGAGCAGTACTTC.

This clone is medium-sized (0.01 to 0.1%) within its sample. This chain joins TRBV2 and TRBJ2-7; possibly TRBD1 for D (6 bases). Deletions cut 6 bases from V and 2 bases from J, with 14 bases between. The length of the CDR3 is 14 residues. Germline CDR1 SNHLY, CDR2 FYNNEI. The CDR3: CASRVQQGPYEQYF. DNA of the CDR3: TGTGCCAGCAGGGTACAACAGGGCCCCTACGAGCAGTACTTC.

The rearrangement joins TRBV4-3 to TRBJ2-5, with D perhaps TRBD2 (5 bases). The germline V gene encodes CDR1 LGHNA and CDR2 YSLEER. The V and J ends lost 0 bases and 5 bases respectively, with 22 bases between them. CDR3 length equals 18 residues. The CDR3 sequence: CASSQDWQESGRAETQYF. CDR3 nucleotide sequence: TGCGCCAGCAGCCAAGATTGGCAGGAAAGCGGACGGGCGGAGACCCAGTACTTC.

The chain uses TRBV4-1 and TRBJ2-7; possible D gene TRBD2, 6 bases. Germline V lookup: CDR1 MGHRA, CDR2 YSYEKL. The V and J ends lost 0 bases and 6 bases respectively, with 12 bases between them. The CDR3 length is 14 residues. Written as DNA, the CDR3 is TGCGCCAGCAGCCAAGAAACGGCGGGGTCCGAGCAGTACTTC. Translated: CASSQETAGSEQYF.

The J gene is TRBJ2-7, the V gene TRBV10-3, with D perhaps matching TRBD2 (6 bases). CDR1 and CDR2 from the germline V gene are ENHRY and SYGVKD. The germline V and J ends were trimmed by 6 bases and 4 bases, with 22 bases remaining between them. This CDR3 has 16 residues. The CDR3 nucleotides are TGTGCCATCAGCGGGAGTCCGGGACTCTCGGCGTACGAGCAGTACTTC. This codes for CAISGSPGLSAYEQYF.

This clone has only a few counts. The chain uses TRBV4-1 and TRBJ2-7; 8 nucleotides agree with TRBD2. CDR1 is MGHRA, CDR2 YSYEKL, per germline. The CDR3 consists of 15 residues. V lost 3 bases, J lost 3 bases, and 7 bases stayed unmatched. CDR3 residues: CASSHFSGDNYEQYF. In DNA, the CDR3 is TGCGCCAGCAGCCACTTTAGCGGGGACAACTACGAGCAGTACTTC.

The chain combines TRBV19 with TRBJ2-2; no reliable D call. Germline-derived CDR1 and CDR2 are LNHDA and SQIVND (reference sequence). CDR3 length: 14 residues. V dropped 3 bases and J dropped 3 bases, with 8 bases sitting between them. CDR3 bases: TGTGCCAGTAGTATTCGTGAGGACACCGGGGAGCTGTTTTTT. Translation: CASSIREDTGELFF.

This chain links TRBV29-1 with TRBJ1-1; D unclear. From germline, CDR1 is SQVTM and CDR2 ANQGSEA. Trimming took off 4 bases at V and 0 bases at J, with 6 bases between the two ends. This CDR3 is built from 12 residues. CDR3 in DNA: TGCAGCGTTGGGGAGCTGAACACTGAAGCTTTCTTT. It encodes CSVGELNTEAFF.